The source of this T cell receptor (beta chain) is a study of blood T cell repertoires in COVID-19. V lost 4 bases to trimming and J lost 3 bases, with 13 bases between them. Germline V gives CDR1 MNHEY, CDR2 SMNVEV (reference sequence). The CDR3 covers 14 residues. Per the original methods: Nucleated cell number was recorded as an estimate derived from reference gene primer amplification. TCRdb's table, derived via immunoSEQ multiplex PCR, lists solely in-frame clones and lacks some. The DNA was the basis for D and trimming; V, J and clone size are from that table. The sample has more than 300,000 clones, 85% to 90% seen once.

The clonotype was recovered from a woman between 65 and 79 years old with COVID-19, enrolled during active disease. The sequencing sample was made of peripheral blood. The chain joins TRBV27 to TRBJ2-7; tentatively, D is TRBD2 (7 bases). The CDR3 bases are TGTGCCAGCAGTTGGGGAGGGGGGAGCTACGAGCAGTACTTC. Its protein product is CASSWGGGSYEQYF.